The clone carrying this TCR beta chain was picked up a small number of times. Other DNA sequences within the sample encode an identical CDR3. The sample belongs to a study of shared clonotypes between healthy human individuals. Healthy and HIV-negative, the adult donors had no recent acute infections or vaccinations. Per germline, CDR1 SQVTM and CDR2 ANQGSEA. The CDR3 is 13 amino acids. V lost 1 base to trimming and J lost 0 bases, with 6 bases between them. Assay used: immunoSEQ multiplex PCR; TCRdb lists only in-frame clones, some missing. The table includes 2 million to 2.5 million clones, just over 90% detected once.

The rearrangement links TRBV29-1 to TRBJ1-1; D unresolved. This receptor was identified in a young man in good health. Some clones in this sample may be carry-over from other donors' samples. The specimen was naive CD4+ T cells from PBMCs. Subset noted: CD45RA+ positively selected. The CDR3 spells CSVEGLMNTEAFF. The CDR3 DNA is TGCAGCGTTGAAGGGCTGATGAACACTGAAGCTTTCTTT. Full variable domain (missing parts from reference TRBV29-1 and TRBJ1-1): SAVISQKPSRDICQRGTSLTIQCQVDSQVTMMFWYRQQPGQSLTLIATANQGSEATYESGFVIDKFPISRPNLTFSTLTVSNMSPEDSSIYLCSVEGLMNTEAFFGQGTRLTVV.